A selection of T cell receptor beta chains follows, all from one sample in a study of metastatic and nonmetastatic thyroid tumors. TCRdb called clones again from the PCR reads with MiXCR. The table records around 45,000 clones, under 4% of them present only once. Sequencing was done on a sample of blood. The receptors here all came from a female donor with papillary thyroid cancer or a benign thyroid nodule (not recorded which). Some clones in this sample may be carry-over from other donors' samples. The CDR3 runs from the conserved cysteine through the conserved F or W. Fields, in order: clone size, D gene, V gene, J gene, CDR3 protein, CDR3 DNA. The D gene is left open where the match is weak. Clone size, where shown, is once, few, many, or a class for clones that have expanded.

few	.	TRBV12-3/TRBV12-4	TRBJ2-7	CASSSNRVGYEQYF	TGTGCCAGCAGTAGCAACAGGGTAGGGTACGAGCAGTACTTC
.	.	TRBV2	TRBJ2-7	CASSQVWPYEQYF	TGTGCCAGTTCCCAGGTGTGGCCCTACGAGCAGTACTTC
medium-sized	.	TRBV20-1	TRBJ2-3	CSAPDGGRRNTQYF	TGCAGTGCCCCCGACGGTGGGAGGCGAAATACGCAGTATTTT
many	TRBD2	TRBV20-1	TRBJ2-7	CSARDAGGYYEQYF	TGCAGTGCTAGAGACGCGGGAGGGTACTACGAGCAGTACTTC
.	.	TRBV9	TRBJ2-7	CARSTGTPPVEQYF	TGTGCCAGAAGCACCGGGACTCCTCCGGTCGAGCAGTACTTC
.	.	TRBV20-1	TRBJ2-1	CSTQAPTVYNEQFF	TGCAGTACACAAGCCCCGACAGTCTACAATGAGCAGTTCTTC
.	.	TRBV4-1	TRBJ2-2	CASSQDGAAGELFF	TGCGCCAGCAGCCAAGATGGGGCGGCCGGGGAGCTGTTTTTT
many	TRBD1	TRBV28	TRBJ1-6	CASILQGARSPLHF	TGTGCCAGCATACTACAGGGGGCGCGATCACCCCTCCACTTT
few	TRBD1	TRBV2	TRBJ1-2	CASSENRGNYGYTF	TGTGCCAGCAGTGAAAACAGGGGAAACTATGGCTACACCTTC
many	TRBD1	TRBV5-4	TRBJ2-1	CASSGGQYNEQFF	TGTGCCAGCAGCGGGGGACAGTACAATGAGCAGTTCTTC
.	.	TRBV3-1	TRBJ2-6	CASSQISGANVLTF	TGTGCCAGCAGCCAAATCTCTGGGGCCAACGTCCTGACTTTC
.	.	TRBV5-1	TRBJ2-1	CASRPVPYNERFF	TGCGCCAGCAGACCTGTGCCCTACAATGAGCGGTTCTTC
many	TRBD1	TRBV28	TRBJ1-2	CASTFYGQGNYGYTF	TGTGCCAGCACCTTTTACGGACAGGGAAACTATGGCTACACCTTC
many	TRBD2	TRBV6-1	TRBJ2-7	CASSPTGTSGAREQYF	TGTGCCAGCAGTCCTACCGGGACTAGCGGGGCTCGCGAGCAGTACTTC
few	TRBD1	TRBV12-3/TRBV12-4	TRBJ1-2	CASSSGGGWNGYTF	TGTGCCAGCAGTTCGGGAGGGGGCTGGAATGGCTACACCTTC
many	.	TRBV5-1	TRBJ1-6	CASSLAGWGSPLHF	TGCGCCAGCAGCTTGGCAGGGTGGGGCTCACCCCTCCACTTT
few	.	TRBV19	TRBJ2-7	CASSRGWEQYF	TGTGCCAGTAGTCGGGGGTGGGAGCAGTACTTC
few	TRBD1	TRBV28	TRBJ1-5	CASSPSTGGLQPQHF	TGTGCCAGCAGTCCCTCGACAGGGGGACTTCAGCCCCAGCATTTT
.	TRBD1	TRBV5-1	TRBJ2-7	CASSLGDREDNYEQYF	TGCGCCAGCAGCTTGGGGGACAGGGAGGATAACTACGAGCAGTACTTC
medium-sized	.	TRBV20-1	TRBJ2-2	CSARQGANTGELFF	TGCAGTGCTAGGCAGGGCGCAAACACCGGGGAGCTGTTTTTT
many	.	TRBV28	TRBJ2-2	CASHGAGSGELFF	TGTGCCAGCCACGGGGCAGGGTCTGGGGAGCTGTTTTTT
.	TRBD2	TRBV7-2	TRBJ2-7	CASSFRVAGGDEQYF	TGTGCCAGCAGCTTTCGAGTAGCGGGAGGTGACGAGCAGTACTTC
.	.	TRBV12-3/TRBV12-4	TRBJ2-3	CASSLPTIGSTDTQYF	TGTGCCAGCAGCCTACCGACTATCGGGAGCACAGATACGCAGTATTTT
many	.	TRBV5-5	TRBJ2-3	CASSLAIYTDTQYF	TGTGCCAGCAGCTTGGCTATATACACAGATACGCAGTATTTT
.	TRBD2	TRBV11-3	TRBJ2-7	CASSPLDGGSSYEQYF	TGTGCCAGCAGCCCATTGGATGGCGGGAGCTCCTACGAGCAGTACTTC
many	.	TRBV5-1	TRBJ2-7	CASSLAGFSYEQYF	TGCGCCAGCAGCTTGGCCGGGTTTTCTTACGAGCAGTACTTC
.	TRBD1	TRBV7-9	TRBJ1-5	CASSSQGTDQPQHF	TGTGCCAGCAGCTCACAGGGGACGGATCAGCCCCAGCATTTT
many	TRBD1	TRBV6-1	TRBJ1-5	CASSYGQGGQPQHF	TGTGCCAGCAGCTATGGACAGGGTGGGCAGCCCCAGCATTTT
.	.	TRBV27	TRBJ2-7	CASSSSRAQAGQDEQYF	.
many	.	TRBV7-3	TRBJ2-3	CASSQNRADGSTDTQYF	TGTGCCAGCAGCCAAAACAGGGCAGATGGAAGCACAGATACGCAGTATTTT
.	.	TRBV11-2	TRBJ2-7	CASSETRRGIYEQYF	TGTGCCAGCAGCGAGACCCGAAGGGGTATATACGAGCAGTACTTC
few	.	TRBV28	TRBJ2-7	CASSHGQPYEQYF	TGTGCCAGCAGTCATGGACAGCCCTACGAGCAGTACTTC
.	TRBD1	TRBV30	TRBJ1-2	CAWSSPVQGLDGYTF	TGTGCCTGGAGTTCCCCGGTACAGGGGTTAGATGGCTACACCTTC
many	.	TRBV9	TRBJ1-6	CASSVGGGDYSPLHF	TGTGCCAGCAGCGTAGGCGGCGGCGACTATTCACCCCTCCACTTT
many	.	TRBV19	TRBJ1-2	CASSGTGYSYGYTF	TGTGCCAGTAGTGGAACGGGCTATAGCTATGGCTACACCTTC
medium-sized	TRBD2	TRBV5-1	TRBJ2-1	CASSHLSGRGYNEQFF	TGCGCCAGCAGCCATCTTAGCGGGAGGGGATACAATGAGCAGTTCTTC
.	.	TRBV6-5	TRBJ2-1	CASSYSGGVPNEQFF	TGTGCCAGCAGTTACTCTGGGGGAGTTCCCAATGAGCAGTTCTTC
many	TRBD1	TRBV4-1	TRBJ1-2	CASSVPGTGDYGYTF	TGCGCCAGCAGCGTCCCCGGGACAGGGGACTATGGCTACACCTTC
many	.	TRBV5-4	TRBJ2-5	CASSSDPTGQETQYF	TGTGCCAGCAGCTCTGACCCTACAGGTCAAGAGACCCAGTACTTC
.	.	TRBV20-1	TRBJ2-1	CSASSGDSAYNEQFF	TGCAGTGCTAGTTCGGGGGACTCGGCTTACAATGAGCAGTTCTTC
.	.	TRBV5-1	TRBJ2-5	CASSPGGGEETQYF	TGCGCCAGCAGCCCAGGGGGAGGGGAAGAGACCCAGTACTTC
few	.	TRBV11-2	TRBJ2-3	CASSLGGDSTDTQYF	TGTGCCAGCAGCTTAGGCGGGGACTCCACAGATACGCAGTATTTT
many	TRBD2	TRBV5-4	TRBJ2-3	CASSSGSGRSGDTQYF	TGTGCCAGCAGCTCGGGTAGCGGGAGATCAGGAGATACGCAGTATTTT
.	.	TRBV20-1	TRBJ1-6	CSASYGVTSPLHF	TGCAGTGCTAGTTACGGGGTTACTTCACCCCTCCACTTT
many	.	TRBV11-3	TRBJ1-1	CASSLDPQGSNTEAFF	TGTGCCAGCAGCTTAGATCCTCAGGGGTCGAACACTGAAGCTTTCTTT
many	.	TRBV19	TRBJ2-5	CASSMVGETQYF	TGTGCCAGTAGTATGGTTGGGGAGACCCAGTACTTC
medium-sized	.	TRBV30	TRBJ1-5	CAWSEGLQPQHF	TGTGCCTGGAGTGAGGGGCTTCAGCCCCAGCATTTT
.	.	TRBV20-1	TRBJ1-2	CSARDPYGYTF	TGCAGTGCTAGGGATCCCTATGGCTACACCTTC
many	TRBD2	TRBV5-6	TRBJ2-5	CASSLSGSRETQYF	TGTGCCAGCAGCTTAAGCGGGAGTAGGGAGACCCAGTACTTC
many	.	TRBV7-8	TRBJ1-2	CASSPQGDALNYGYTF	TGTGCCAGCAGCCCCCAAGGGGATGCCCTAAACTATGGCTACACCTTC
many	.	TRBV6-1	TRBJ1-2	CASRDRLQGNYGYTF	TGTGCCAGCAGAGATCGGCTTCAGGGGAACTATGGCTACACCTTC
few	.	TRBV27	TRBJ2-7	CASSLSASGDYEQYF	TGTGCCAGCAGTTTATCGGCCTCAGGGGACTACGAGCAGTACTTC